One and the same sample provided the 7 T cell receptor beta chains below, sequenced in a study of cytomegalovirus exposure and HLA in healthy donors. 13 Jbeta primers and 60 Vbeta primers were used for the PCR. The table came from immunoSEQ multiplex PCR; TCRdb's copy has only in-frame clones and leaves some out. The table includes about 140,000 clones, about 80% detected once. Input material: PBMCs. These TCRs come from a man aged 25 to 45 in good health and CMV-seronegative.

The rearrangement links TRBV5-1 to TRBJ2-5, with 7 bases matching TRBD1. The assigned J gene may be wrong: the sequence end matches TRBJ2-7 better. The CDR3 extends over 14 amino acids. Per germline, CDR1 SGHRS and CDR2 YFSETQ. CDR3 in amino acids: CASSPLGTEGEQYF. CDR3 DNA: TGCGCCAGCAGCCCGCTCGGGACAGAGGGCGAGCAGTACTTC.

CDR3 sequence reads: CASSSDRGFGYTF. CDR3 DNA sequence: TGTGCCAGCAGCTCCGACAGGGGGTTTGGCTACACCTTC. The V and J genes are TRBV11-3 and TRBJ1-2, with 9 bases matching TRBD1. This CDR3 has 13 residues. Per germline, CDR1 SGHNT and CDR2 YENEEA. The J segment lost 7 bases and the V segment lost 4 bases, leaving 4 bases of the junction unmatched.

This clone was counted a few times. The chain is built from TRBV13 and TRBJ2-7; 8 bases map to TRBD2. In germline, CDR1 is PRHDT, CDR2 FYEKMQ (reference sequence). The junction had 2 bases not matched to a gene; V was cut back by 2 bases and J by 2 bases. The CDR3 covers 14 residues. The CDR3 region is CASSLQAGAYEQYF. For the CDR3, the DNA is TGTGCCAGCAGCTTACAAGCGGGGGCCTACGAGCAGTACTTC.

The V and J genes are TRBV7-2 and TRBJ2-7, with D maybe TRBD1 (6 bases). The ends were cut back, 4 bases at V and 3 bases at J, with 13 bases in the middle. This CDR3 region has 14 residues. Germline V CDR1 and CDR2: SGHTA, FQGNSA. CDR3 sequence reads: CASSSLGTIYEQYF. The CDR3 nucleotides read TGTGCCAGCAGCTCCCTTGGGACAATCTACGAGCAGTACTTC.

The rearrangement uses TRBV5-1 and TRBJ2-7, with 7 bases aligning to TRBD1. Germline lookup yields CDR1 SGHRS and CDR2 YFSETQ. CDR3 length equals 15 residues. The J segment lost 0 bases and the V segment lost 3 bases, leaving 6 bases of the junction unmatched. The CDR3 bases are TGCGCCAGCAGCTCGGACAGGACGAGCTCCTACGAGCAGTACTTC. Translation gives CASSSDRTSSYEQYF.

The chain recombines TRBV25-1 with TRBJ2-3, with D perhaps TRBD1 (6 bases). The germline gives CDR1 MGHDK, CDR2 SYGVNS. Trimming pared 4 bases from V and 2 bases from J, leaving 10 bases between. The CDR3 sequence is 14 residues long. CDR3 region: CASSVGAITDTQYF. CDR3 coding DNA: TGTGCCAGCAGTGTGGGGGCAATCACAGATACGCAGTATTTT.

In this sample, this clone turned up once. The gene calls are TRBV5-5 and TRBJ2-3; D uncertain. The V end lost 6 bases, the J end lost 1 base, and 9 bases lay between the germline ends. In germline, CDR1 is SGHKS, CDR2 YYEKEE (reference sequence). The CDR3 is 13 residues long. CDR3 sequence reads: CASKRSGTDTQYF. The CDR3 nucleotides are TGTGCCAGCAAACGGAGTGGCACAGATACGCAGTATTTT.